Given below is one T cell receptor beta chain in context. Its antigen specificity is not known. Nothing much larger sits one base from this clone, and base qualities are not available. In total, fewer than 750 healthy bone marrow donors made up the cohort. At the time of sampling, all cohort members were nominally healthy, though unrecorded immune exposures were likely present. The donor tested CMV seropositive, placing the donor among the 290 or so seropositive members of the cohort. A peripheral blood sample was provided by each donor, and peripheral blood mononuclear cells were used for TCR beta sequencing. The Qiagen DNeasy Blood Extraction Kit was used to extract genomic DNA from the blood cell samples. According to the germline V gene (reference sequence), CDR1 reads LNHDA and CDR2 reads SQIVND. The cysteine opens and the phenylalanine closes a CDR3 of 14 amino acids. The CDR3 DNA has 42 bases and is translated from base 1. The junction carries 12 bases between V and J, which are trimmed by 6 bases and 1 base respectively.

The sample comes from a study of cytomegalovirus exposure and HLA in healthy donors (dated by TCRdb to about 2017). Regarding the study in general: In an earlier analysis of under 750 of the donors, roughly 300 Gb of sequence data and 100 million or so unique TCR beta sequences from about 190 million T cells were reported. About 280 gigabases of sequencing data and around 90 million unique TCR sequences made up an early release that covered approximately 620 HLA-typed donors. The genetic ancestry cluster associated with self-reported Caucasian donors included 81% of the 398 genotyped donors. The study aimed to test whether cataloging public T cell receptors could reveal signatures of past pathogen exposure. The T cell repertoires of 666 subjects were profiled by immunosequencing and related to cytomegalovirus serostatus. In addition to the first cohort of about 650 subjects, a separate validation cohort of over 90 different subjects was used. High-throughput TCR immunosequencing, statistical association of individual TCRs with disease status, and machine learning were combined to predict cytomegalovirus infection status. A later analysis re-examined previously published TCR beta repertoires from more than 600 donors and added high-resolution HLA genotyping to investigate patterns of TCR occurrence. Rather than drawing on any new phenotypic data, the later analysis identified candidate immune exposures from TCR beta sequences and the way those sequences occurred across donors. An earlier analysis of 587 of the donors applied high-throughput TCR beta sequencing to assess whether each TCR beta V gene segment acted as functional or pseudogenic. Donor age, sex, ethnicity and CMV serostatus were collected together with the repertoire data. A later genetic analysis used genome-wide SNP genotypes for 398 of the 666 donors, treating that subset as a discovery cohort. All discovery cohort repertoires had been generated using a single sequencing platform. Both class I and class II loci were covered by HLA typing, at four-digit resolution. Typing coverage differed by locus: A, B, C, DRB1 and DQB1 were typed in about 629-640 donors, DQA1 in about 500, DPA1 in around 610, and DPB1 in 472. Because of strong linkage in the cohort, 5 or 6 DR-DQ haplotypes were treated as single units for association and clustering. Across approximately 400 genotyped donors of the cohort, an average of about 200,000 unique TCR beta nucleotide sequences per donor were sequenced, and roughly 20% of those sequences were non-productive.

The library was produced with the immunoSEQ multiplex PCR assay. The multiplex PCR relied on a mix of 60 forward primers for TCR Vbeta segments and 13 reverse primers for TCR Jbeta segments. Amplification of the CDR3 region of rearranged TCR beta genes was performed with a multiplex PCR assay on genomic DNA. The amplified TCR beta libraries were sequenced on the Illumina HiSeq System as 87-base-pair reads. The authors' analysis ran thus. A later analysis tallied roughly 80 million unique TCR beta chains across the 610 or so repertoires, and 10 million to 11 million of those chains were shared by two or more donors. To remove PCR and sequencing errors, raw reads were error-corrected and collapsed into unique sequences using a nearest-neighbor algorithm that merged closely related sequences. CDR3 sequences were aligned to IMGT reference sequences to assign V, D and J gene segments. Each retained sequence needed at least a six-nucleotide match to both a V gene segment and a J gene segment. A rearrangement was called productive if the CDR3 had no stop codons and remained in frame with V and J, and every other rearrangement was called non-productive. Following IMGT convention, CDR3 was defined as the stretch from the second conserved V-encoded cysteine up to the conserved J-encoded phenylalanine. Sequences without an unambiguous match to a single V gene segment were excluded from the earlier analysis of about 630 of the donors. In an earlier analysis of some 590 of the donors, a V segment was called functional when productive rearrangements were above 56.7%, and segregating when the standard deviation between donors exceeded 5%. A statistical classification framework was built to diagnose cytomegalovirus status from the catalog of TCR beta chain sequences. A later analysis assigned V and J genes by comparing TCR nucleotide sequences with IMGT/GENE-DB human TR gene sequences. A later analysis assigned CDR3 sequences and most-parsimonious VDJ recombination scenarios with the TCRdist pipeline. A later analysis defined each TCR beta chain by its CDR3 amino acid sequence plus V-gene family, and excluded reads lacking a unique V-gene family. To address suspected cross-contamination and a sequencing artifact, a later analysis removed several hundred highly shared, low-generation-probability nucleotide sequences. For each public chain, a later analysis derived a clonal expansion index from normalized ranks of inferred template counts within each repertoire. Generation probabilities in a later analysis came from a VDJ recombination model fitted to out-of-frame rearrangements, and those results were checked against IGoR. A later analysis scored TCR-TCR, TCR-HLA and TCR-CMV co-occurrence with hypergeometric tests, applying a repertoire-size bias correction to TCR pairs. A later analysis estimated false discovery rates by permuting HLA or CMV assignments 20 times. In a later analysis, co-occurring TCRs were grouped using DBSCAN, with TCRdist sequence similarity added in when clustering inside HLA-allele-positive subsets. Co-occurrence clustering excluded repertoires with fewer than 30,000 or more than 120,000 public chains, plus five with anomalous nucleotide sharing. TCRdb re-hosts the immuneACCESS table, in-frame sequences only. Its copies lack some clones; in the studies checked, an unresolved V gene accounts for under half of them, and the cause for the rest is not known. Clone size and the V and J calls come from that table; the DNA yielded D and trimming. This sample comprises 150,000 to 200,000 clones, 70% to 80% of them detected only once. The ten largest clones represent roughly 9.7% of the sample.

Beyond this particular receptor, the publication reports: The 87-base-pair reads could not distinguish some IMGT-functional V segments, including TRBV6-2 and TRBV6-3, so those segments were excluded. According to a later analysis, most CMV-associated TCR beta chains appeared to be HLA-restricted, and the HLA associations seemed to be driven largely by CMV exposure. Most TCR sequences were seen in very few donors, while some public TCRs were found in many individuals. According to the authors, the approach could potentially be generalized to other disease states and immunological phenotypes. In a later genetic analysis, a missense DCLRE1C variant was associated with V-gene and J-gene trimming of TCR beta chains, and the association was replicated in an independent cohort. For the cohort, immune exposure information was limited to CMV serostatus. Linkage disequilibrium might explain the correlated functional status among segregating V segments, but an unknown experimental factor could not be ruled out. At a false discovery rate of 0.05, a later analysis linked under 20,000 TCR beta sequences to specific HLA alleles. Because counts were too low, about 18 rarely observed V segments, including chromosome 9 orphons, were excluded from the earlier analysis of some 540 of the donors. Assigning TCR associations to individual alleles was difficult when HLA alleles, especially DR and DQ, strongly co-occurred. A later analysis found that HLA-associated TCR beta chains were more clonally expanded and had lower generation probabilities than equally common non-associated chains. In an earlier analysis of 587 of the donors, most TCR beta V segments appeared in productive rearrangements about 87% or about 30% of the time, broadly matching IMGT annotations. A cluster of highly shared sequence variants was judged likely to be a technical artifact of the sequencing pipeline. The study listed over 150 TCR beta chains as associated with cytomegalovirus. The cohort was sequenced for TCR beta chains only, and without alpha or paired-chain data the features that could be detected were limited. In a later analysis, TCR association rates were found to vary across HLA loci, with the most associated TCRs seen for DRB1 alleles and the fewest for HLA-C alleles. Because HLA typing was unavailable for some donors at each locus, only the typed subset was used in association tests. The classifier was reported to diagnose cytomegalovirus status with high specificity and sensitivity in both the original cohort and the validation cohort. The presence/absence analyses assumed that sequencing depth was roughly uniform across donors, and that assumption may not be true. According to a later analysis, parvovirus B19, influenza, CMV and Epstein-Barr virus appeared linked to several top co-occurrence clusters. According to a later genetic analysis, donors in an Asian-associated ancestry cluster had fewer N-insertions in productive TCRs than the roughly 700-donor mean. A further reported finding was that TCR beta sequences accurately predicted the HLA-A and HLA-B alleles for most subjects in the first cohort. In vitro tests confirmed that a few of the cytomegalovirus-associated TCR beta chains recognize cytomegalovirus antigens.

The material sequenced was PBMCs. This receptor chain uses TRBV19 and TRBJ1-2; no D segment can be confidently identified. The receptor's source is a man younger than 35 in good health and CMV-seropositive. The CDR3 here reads CASSAGIINYGYTF. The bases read TGTGCCAGTAGCGCCGGGATCATTAACTATGGCTACACCTTC.